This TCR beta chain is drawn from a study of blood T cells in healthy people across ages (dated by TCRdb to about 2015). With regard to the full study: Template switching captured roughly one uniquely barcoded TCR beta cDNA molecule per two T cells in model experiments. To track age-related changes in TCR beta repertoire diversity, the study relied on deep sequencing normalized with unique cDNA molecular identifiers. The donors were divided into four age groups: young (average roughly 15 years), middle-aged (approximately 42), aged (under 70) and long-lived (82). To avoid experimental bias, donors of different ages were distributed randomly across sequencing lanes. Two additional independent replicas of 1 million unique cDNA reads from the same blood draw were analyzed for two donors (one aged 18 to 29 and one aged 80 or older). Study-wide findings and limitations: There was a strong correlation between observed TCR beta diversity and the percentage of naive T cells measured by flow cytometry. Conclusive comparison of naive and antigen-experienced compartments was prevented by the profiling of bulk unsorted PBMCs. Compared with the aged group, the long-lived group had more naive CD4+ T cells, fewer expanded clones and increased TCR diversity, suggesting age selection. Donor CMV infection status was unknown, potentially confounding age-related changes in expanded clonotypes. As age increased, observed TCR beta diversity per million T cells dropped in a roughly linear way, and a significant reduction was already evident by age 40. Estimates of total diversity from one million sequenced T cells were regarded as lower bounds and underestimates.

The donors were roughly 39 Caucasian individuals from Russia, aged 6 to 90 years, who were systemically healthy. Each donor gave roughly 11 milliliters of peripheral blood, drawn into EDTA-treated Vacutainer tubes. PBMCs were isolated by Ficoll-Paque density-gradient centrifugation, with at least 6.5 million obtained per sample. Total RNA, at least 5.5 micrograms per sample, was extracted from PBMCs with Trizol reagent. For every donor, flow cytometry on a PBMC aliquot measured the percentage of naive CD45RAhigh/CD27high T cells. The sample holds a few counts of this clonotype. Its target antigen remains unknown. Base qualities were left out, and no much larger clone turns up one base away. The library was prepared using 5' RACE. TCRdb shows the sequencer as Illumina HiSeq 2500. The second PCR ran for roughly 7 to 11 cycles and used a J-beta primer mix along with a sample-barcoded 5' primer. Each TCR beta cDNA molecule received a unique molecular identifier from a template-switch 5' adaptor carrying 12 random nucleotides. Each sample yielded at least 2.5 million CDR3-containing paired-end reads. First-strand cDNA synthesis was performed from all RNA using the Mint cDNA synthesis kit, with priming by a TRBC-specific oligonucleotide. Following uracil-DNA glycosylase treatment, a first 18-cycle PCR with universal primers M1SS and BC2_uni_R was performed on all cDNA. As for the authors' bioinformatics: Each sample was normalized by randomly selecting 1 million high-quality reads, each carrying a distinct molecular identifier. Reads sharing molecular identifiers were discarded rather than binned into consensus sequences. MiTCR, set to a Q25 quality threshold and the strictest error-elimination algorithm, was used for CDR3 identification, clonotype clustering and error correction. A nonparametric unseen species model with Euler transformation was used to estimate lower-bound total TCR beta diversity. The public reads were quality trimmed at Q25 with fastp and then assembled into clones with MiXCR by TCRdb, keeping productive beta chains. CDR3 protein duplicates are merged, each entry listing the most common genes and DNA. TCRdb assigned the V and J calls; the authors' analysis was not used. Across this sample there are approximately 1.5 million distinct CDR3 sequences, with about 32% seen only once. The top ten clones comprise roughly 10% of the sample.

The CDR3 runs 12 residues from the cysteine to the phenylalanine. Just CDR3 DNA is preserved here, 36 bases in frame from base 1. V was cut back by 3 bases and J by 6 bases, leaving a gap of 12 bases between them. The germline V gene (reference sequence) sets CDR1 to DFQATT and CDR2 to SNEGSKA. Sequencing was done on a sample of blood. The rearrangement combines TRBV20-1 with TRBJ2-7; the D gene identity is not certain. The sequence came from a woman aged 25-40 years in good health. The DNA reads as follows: TGCAGTGCTAGGCCAGAACGGGCCGAGCAGTACTTC. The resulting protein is CSARPERAEQYF.